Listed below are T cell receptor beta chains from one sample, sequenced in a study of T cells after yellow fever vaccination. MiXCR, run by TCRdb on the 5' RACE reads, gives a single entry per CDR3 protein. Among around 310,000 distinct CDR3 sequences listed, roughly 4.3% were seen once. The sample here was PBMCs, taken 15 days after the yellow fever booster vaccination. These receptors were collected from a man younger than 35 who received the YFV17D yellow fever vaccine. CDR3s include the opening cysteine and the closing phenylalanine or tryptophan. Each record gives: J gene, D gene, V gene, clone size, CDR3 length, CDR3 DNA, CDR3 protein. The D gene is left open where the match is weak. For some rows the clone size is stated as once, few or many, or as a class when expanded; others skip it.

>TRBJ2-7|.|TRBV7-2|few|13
TGTGCCAGCAGCCCCTTGGATAACTACGAGCAGTACTTC
CASSPLDNYEQYF
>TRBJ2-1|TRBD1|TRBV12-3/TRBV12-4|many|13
TGTGCCAGCAGTTTATCAGGGGGCGATGAGCAGTTCTTC
CASSLSGGDEQFF
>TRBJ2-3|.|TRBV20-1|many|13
TGCAGTGGAACCGGGACTAGCACAGATACGCAGTATTTT
CSGTGTSTDTQYF
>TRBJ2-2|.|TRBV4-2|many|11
TGTGCCAGCAGCCAAGAAGGGGGTCTGTTTTTT
CASSQEGGLFF
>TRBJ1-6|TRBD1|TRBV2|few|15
TGTGCCAGCAGGGGGATTGGGACAGGGCAGCCACCCCTCCACTTT
CASRGIGTGQPPLHF
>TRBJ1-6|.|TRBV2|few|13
TGTGCCAGCAGTGAATCGGCTAATTCACCCCTCCACTTT
CASSESANSPLHF
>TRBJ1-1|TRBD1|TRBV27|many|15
TGTGCCAGTAGAGACCCCGGGACAGGCAACACTGAAGCTTTCTTT
CASRDPGTGNTEAFF
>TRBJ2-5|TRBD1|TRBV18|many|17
TGTGCCAGCTCACCACTCGGGTCGGGACAGGGCCAAGAGACCCAGTACTTC
CASSPLGSGQGQETQYF
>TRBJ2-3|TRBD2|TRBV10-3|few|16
TGTGCCATCAGTGAGCCAAGCGGGGGGGTCACAGATACGCAGTATTTT
CAISEPSGGVTDTQYF
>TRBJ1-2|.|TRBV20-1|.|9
TGCAGTCCATCCCCGGGCTACACCTTC
CSPSPGYTF
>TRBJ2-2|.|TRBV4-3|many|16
TGCGCCAGCAGCCAAGATTCAAGGAGTTGGGCCGGGGAGCTGTTTTTT
CASSQDSRSWAGELFF
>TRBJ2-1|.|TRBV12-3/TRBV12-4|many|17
TGTGCCAGCACCAGCACCGTAGCTGGGGGGGCCGGGAATGAGCAGTTCTTC
CASTSTVAGGAGNEQFF
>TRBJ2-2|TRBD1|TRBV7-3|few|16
TGTGCCAGCAGCGTCACCGGGACAGGGGGCTTCGGGGAGCTGTTTTTT
CASSVTGTGGFGELFF
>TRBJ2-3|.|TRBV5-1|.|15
TGCGCCAGCAGCCACCGGGACTCTTTCACAGATACGCAGTATTTT
CASSHRDSFTDTQYF
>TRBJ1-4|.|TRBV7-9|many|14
TGTGCCAGCAGCTTGGGGGACAATCAGGAAAAACTGTTTTTT
CASSLGDNQEKLFF
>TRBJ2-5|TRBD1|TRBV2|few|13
TGTGCCAGCAGCGTAGGGGGCGTAGGGACCCAGTACTTC
CASSVGGVGTQYF
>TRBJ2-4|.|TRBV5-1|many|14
TGCGCCAGCAGCTCAGCCTTAGGGGGAGACATTCAGTACTTC
CASSSALGGDIQYF
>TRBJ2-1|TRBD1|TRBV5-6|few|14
TGTGCCAGCAGCTTGGTGGGACAGTACAATGAGCAGTTCTTC
CASSLVGQYNEQFF
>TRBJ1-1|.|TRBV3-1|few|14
TGTGCCAGCAGCCAAGATTGGGCCGGGGGTGAAGCTTTCTTT
CASSQDWAGGEAFF
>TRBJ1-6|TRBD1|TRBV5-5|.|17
TGTGCCAGCAGCATCCGGGACAGCAGCTCCTATAATTCACCCCTCCACTTT
CASSIRDSSSYNSPLHF
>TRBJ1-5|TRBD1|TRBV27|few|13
TGTGCCAGCAGCGACAGGGAAAATCAGCCCCAGCATTTT
CASSDRENQPQHF
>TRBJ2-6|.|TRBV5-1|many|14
TGCGCCAGCAGTCCCTACTCTGGGGCCAACGTCCTGACTTTC
CASSPYSGANVLTF
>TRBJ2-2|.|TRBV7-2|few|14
TGTGCCAGCAGCCCGGACTTGAACACCGGGGAGCTGTTTTTT
CASSPDLNTGELFF
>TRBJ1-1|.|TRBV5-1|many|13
TGCGCCAGCAGCTCGGCGACGAACACTGAAGCTTTCTTT
CASSSATNTEAFF
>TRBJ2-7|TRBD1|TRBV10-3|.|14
TGTGCCATCAGTGACTCCGGGACAGGCTACGAGCAGTACTTC
CAISDSGTGYEQYF
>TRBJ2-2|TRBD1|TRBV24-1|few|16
TGTGCCACCAGTGATCGCTACAGGGGGCGAAACCGGGAGCTGTTTTTT
CATSDRYRGRNRELFF
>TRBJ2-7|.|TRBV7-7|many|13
TGTGCCAGCAGCTTAGAGGGGGACTACGAGCAGTACTTC
CASSLEGDYEQYF
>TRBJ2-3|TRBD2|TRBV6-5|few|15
TGTGCCAGCAGTACGGGACTAGCCGGCTTAGATACGCAGTATTTT
CASSTGLAGLDTQYF
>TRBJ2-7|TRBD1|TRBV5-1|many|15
TGCGCCAGCAGCCCGGAGGCAGGGGGTCCCTACGAGCAGTACTTC
CASSPEAGGPYEQYF
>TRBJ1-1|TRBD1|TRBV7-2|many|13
TGTGCCAGCAGCTTGGGACAGGCCACTGAAGCTTTCTTT
CASSLGQATEAFF
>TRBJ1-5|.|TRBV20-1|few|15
TGCAGTGCCTTAGGGGACCCTAATAGCAATCAGCCCCAGCATTTT
CSALGDPNSNQPQHF
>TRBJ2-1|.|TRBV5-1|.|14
TGCGCCAGCAGCTTGGATGGTACAGACAATGAGCAGTTCTTC
CASSLDGTDNEQFF
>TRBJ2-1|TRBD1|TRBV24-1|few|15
TGTGCCACCAGTGGAACCGGGACAGGGTTAAATGAGCAGTTCTTC
CATSGTGTGLNEQFF
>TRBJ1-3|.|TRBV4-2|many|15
TGTGCCAGCAGCCAAGATCTGGGCTCTGGAAACACCATATATTTT
CASSQDLGSGNTIYF
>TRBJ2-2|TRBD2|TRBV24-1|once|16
TGTGCCACCAGTCCCGGGGGGGGTCCGAACACCGGGGAGCTGTTTTTT
CATSPGGGPNTGELFF
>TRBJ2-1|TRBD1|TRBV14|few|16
TGTGCCAGCAGCCACGCTTTGGCAGGGGGCTTCGATGAGCAGTTCTTC
CASSHALAGGFDEQFF
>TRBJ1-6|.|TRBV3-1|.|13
TGTGCCAGCAGGTTCAGGGGTAATTCACCCCTCCACTTT
CASRFRGNSPLHF
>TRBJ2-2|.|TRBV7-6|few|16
TGTGCCAGCAGCTTTTTCGGGGGAACGGTCACCGGGGAGCTGTTTTTT
CASSFFGGTVTGELFF
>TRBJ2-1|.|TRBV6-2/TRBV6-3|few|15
TGTGCCAGCGGGGGGGGCGCCTACTCCTACAATGAGCAGTTCTTC
CASGGGAYSYNEQFF
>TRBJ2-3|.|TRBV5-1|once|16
TGCGCCAGCAGCTTTAGCCCGAGCAGGGTCGTAGATACGCAGTATTTT
CASSFSPSRVVDTQYF
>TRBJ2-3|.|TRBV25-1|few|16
TGTGCCAGCAGTGCACTTCGGGTTGGGGGCACAGATACGCAGTATTTT
CASSALRVGGTDTQYF
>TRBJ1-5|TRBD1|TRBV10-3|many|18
TGTGCCATCAGCGATCGCTATACAGGGGATCCGAGCAATCAGCCCCAGCATTTT
CAISDRYTGDPSNQPQHF
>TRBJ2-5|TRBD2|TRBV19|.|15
TGTGCCACTTTGAGGACTAGCGGGGGCCAAGAGACCCAGTACTTC
CATLRTSGGQETQYF
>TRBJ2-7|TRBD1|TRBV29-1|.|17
TGCAGCGTTGTTCCCGGGACAGGGAGATTCGGGGGCTACGAGCAGTACTTC
CSVVPGTGRFGGYEQYF
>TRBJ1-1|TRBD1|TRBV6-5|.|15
TGTGCCAGCAGTTTCAGGGCCACAGGGGCCACTGAAGCTTTCTTT
CASSFRATGATEAFF
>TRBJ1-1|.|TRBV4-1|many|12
TGCGCCAGCAGCCACCCCTACGGCGGTGCTTTCTTT
CASSHPYGGAFF
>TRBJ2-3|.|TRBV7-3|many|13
TGTGCCAGCAAGGATAGAAGCACAGATACGCAGTATTTT
CASKDRSTDTQYF
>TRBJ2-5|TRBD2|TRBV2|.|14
TGTGCCAGCACCGAGGGTACTAGCGGGGGTACCCAGTACTTC
CASTEGTSGGTQYF
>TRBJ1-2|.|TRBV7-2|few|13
TGTGCCAGCAGCTCACCCCGTCCCGGGGGCTACACCTTC
CASSSPRPGGYTF
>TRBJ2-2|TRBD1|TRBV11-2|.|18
TGTGCCAGCAGCACCCGGACAGGGGGCCTGATGAACACCGGGGAGCTGTTTTTT
CASSTRTGGLMNTGELFF
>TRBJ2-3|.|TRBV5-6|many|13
TGTGCCAGCGGCCAACTGAGCACAGATACGCAGTATTTT
CASGQLSTDTQYF
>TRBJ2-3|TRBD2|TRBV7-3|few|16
TGTGCCAGCAGCCCAACGGGACTAGCGTCGGTGGATACGCAGTATTTT
CASSPTGLASVDTQYF
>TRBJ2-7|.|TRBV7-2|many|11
TGTGCCAGCAGCTTACTGTACGAGCAGTACTTC
CASSLLYEQYF
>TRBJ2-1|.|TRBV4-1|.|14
TGCGCCAGCAGCCAAGGCAGGGGTTTCAATGAGCAGTTCTTC
CASSQGRGFNEQFF
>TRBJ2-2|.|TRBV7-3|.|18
TGTGCCAGCAGCTTAAGAGCCTCGGGTGGGGGGAACACCGGGGAGCTGTTTTTT
CASSLRASGGGNTGELFF